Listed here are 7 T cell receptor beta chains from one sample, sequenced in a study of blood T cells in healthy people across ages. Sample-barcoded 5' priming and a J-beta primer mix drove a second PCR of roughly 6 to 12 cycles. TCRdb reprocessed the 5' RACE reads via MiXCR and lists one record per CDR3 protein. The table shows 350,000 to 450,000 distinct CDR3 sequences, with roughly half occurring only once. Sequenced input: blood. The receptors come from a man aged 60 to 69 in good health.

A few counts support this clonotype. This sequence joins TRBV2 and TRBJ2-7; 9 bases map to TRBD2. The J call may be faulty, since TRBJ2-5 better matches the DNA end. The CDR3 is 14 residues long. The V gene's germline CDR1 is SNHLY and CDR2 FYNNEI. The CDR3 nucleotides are TGTGCCAGCAGTGGGGGGCTAGCGGGGGAGACCCAGTACTTC. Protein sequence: CASSGGLAGETQYF.

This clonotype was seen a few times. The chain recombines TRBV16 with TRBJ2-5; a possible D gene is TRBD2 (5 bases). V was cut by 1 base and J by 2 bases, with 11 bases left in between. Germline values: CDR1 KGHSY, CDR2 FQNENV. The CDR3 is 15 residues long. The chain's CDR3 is CASSQLSGKQETQYF. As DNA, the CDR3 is TGTGCCAGCAGCCAATTATCCGGGAAGCAAGAGACCCAGTACTTC.

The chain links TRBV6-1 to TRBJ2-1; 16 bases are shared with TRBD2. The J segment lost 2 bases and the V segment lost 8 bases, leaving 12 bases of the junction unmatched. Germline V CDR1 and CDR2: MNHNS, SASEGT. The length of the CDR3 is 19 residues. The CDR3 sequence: CASRAATGLAGGAYNEQFF. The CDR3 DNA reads TGTGCCAGCCGTGCAGCCACGGGACTAGCGGGGGGGGCCTACAATGAGCAGTTCTTC.

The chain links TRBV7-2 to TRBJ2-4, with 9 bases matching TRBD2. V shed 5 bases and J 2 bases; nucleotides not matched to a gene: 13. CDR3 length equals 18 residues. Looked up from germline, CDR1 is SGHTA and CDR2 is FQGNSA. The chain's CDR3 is CASSDKLYSGSPKNIQYF. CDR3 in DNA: TGTGCCAGCAGCGACAAACTCTATAGCGGGAGTCCCAAAAACATTCAGTACTTC.

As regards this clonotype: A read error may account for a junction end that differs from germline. The CDR3 DNA follows: TGTGCCTGGAGTCTGGGCTCCCACGAGCAGTACTTC. The encoded protein is CAWSLGSHEQYF. The chain couples TRBV30 to TRBJ2-7; D call uncertain. The CDR3 is 12 amino acids. Per germline, CDR1 GTSNPN and CDR2 SVGIG (reference sequence).

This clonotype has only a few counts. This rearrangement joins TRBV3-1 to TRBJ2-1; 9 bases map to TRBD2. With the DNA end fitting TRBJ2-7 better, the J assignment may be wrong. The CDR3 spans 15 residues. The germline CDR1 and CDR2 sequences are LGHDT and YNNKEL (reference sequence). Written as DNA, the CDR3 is TGTGCCAGCAGCCTCGAAGCTAGCGGGGCTTATGAGCAGTACTTC. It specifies CASSLEASGAYEQYF.

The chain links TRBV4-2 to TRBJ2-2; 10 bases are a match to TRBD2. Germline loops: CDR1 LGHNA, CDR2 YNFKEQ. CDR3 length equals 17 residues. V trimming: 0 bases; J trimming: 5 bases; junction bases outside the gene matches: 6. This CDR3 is CASSQEEGLALTGELFF. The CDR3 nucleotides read TGTGCCAGCAGCCAAGAAGAGGGACTAGCGTTAACCGGGGAGCTGTTTTTT.